Listed below are T cell receptor beta chains from one sample, sequenced in a study of blood T cell repertoires in COVID-19. Profiling relied on immunoSEQ multiplex PCR, and the TCRdb table lists in-frame clones only, not all of them. The sample includes a few hundred thousand clones, 90% to 95% seen only once; the top ten take roughly 0.9%. Sequencing used PBMCs or T cells enriched from blood (not recorded which). Every receptor here comes from a woman aged 40 to 49 who had been exposed to COVID-19. Both conserved end residues are part of each CDR3. D genes are given only for firm matches. Where a row states a size, it is once, few, many or the class of an expanded clone; other rows omit it.

len	abundance	v_gene	j_gene	d_gene	CDR3nt	CDR3aa
14	.	TRBV28	TRBJ1-1	.	TGTGCCAGCAGTTTCCAGGGATCGAACACTGAAGCTTTCTTT	CASSFQGSNTEAFF
15	.	TRBV5-6	TRBJ1-5	.	TGTGCCAGCAGCTTACGTTCAGTTAGCAATCAGCCCCAGCATTTT	CASSLRSVSNQPQHF
16	.	TRBV7-3	TRBJ2-6	TRBD1	TGTGCCAGCAGCTTAAACAGGGGTTCTGGGGCCAACGTCCTGACTTTC	CASSLNRGSGANVLTF
15	.	TRBV19	TRBJ1-1	.	TGTGCCAGTTACCCCGACAGGCGGTGGGGCACTGAAGCTTTCTTT	CASYPDRRWGTEAFF
12	.	TRBV19	TRBJ1-5	.	TGTGCCAGTAGGCGGGGCAATCAGCCCCAGCATTTT	CASRRGNQPQHF
17	.	TRBV4-1	TRBJ2-5	TRBD1	TGCGCCAGCAGCCAGAGGGACAGAGGGAGTATCGGGGAGACCCAGTACTTC	CASSQRDRGSIGETQYF
11	.	TRBV14	TRBJ2-7	.	TGTGCCAGCAGCGCGGGACTCCGTGAGTACTTC	CASSAGLREYF
13	.	TRBV12-3/TRBV12-4	TRBJ2-5	.	TGTGCCAGCAGTTTGTTAGGGGTTGAGGCCCAGTACTTC	CASSLLGVEAQYF
15	.	TRBV10-3	TRBJ1-2	.	TGTGCCATCAGTGAAGGGTACGGGGAGAGGGTAGGCTACACCTTC	CAISEGYGERVGYTF
17	.	TRBV24-1	TRBJ2-2	TRBD2	TGTGCCACCAGTGATTCAGTCCTAGCGGGGGTTACCGGGGAGCTGTTTTTT	CATSDSVLAGVTGELFF
14	.	TRBV6-6	TRBJ1-2	TRBD1	TGTGCCAGCAACCGGGACAGGGCGGACTATGGCTACACCTTC	CASNRDRADYGYTF
14	.	TRBV6-2/TRBV6-3	TRBJ2-3	TRBD1	TGTGCCAGCAGTTACAAGGACAGGACAGATACGCAGTATTTT	CASSYKDRTDTQYF
16	.	TRBV5-1	TRBJ2-1	TRBD1	TGCGCCAGCAGCTACGTAACCGGGACAGGGAGAGATGAGCAGTTCTTC	CASSYVTGTGRDEQFF
13	.	TRBV7-9	TRBJ2-2	.	TGTGCCAGCAGCTTCGCGAACACCGGGGAGCTGTTTTTT	CASSFANTGELFF
14	.	TRBV18	TRBJ2-7	.	TGTGCCAGCTCACACAGTGCTCTCTCCTACGAGCAGTACTTC	CASSHSALSYEQYF
15	.	TRBV2	TRBJ1-1	TRBD1	TGTGCCAGCAGACAAAGTGGGACAGGGCGAACTGAAGCTTTCTTT	CASRQSGTGRTEAFF
15	.	TRBV9	TRBJ2-7	TRBD1	TGTGCCAGCAGCCCTACCGGGACAGGGACCCACGAGCAGTACTTC	CASSPTGTGTHEQYF
14	.	TRBV7-2	TRBJ2-5	.	TGTGCCAGCAGCTTTGATCGCGGGCAAGAGACCCAGTACTTC	CASSFDRGQETQYF
13	.	TRBV6-5	TRBJ1-1	.	TGTGCCAGCAGCCAAAGACAATCCACTGAAGCTTTCTTT	CASSQRQSTEAFF
16	.	TRBV7-6	TRBJ2-1	TRBD2	TGTGCCAGCAGCATAGGTGGGGGACTAGCGGTGCATGAGCAGTTCTTC	CASSIGGGLAVHEQFF
16	few	TRBV7-2	TRBJ1-2	.	TGTGCCAGCAGCGTTGGTGGGGGGTGGCAGGCAGTGGGCTACACCTTC	CASSVGGGWQAVGYTF
13	.	TRBV5-4	TRBJ1-1	.	TGTGCCAGCAGCTTGAAGGGAGGGACTGAAGCTTTCTTT	CASSLKGGTEAFF
14	.	TRBV7-9	TRBJ1-2	.	TGTGCCAGCAGCTCAACAGGGTATGGCTATGGCTACACCTTC	CASSSTGYGYGYTF
15	.	TRBV6-5	TRBJ2-2	.	TGTGCCAGCAGTTATTCCAAAACGAACACCGGGGAGCTGTTTTTT	CASSYSKTNTGELFF
17	.	TRBV19	TRBJ1-3	TRBD1	TGTGCCAGTAGTTTACCGGGACAGGGAGTTTCTGGAAACACCATATATTTT	CASSLPGQGVSGNTIYF
13	.	TRBV19	TRBJ1-1	.	TGTGCCAGTAGTTTCGGACGGGAAGTGGGGGCTTTCTTT	CASSFGREVGAFF
15	.	TRBV15	TRBJ1-4	TRBD1	TGTGCCACCAGCAGCACCGGGACAGAGTATGAAAAACTGTTTTTT	CATSSTGTEYEKLFF
15	once	TRBV25-1	TRBJ2-7	.	TGTGCCAGCAGTAAGGGGCTTCTCCCCCTCTACGAGCAGTACTTC	CASSKGLLPLYEQYF
15	.	TRBV5-4	TRBJ1-2	.	TGTGCCAGCAGCTTGGCCGGGGATCTATACTATGGCTACACCTTC	CASSLAGDLYYGYTF
14	.	TRBV7-9	TRBJ1-4	.	TGTGCCAGCAGCCCTGTAGCAACTAATGAAAAACTGTTTTTT	CASSPVATNEKLFF
14	once	TRBV27	TRBJ1-1	.	TGTGCCAGCAGTCGGACCGGAGGGTACACTGAAGCTTTCTTT	CASSRTGGYTEAFF
15	once	TRBV11-2	TRBJ1-1	TRBD1	TGTGCCAGCAGCCCGGCTACAGGGGGCGCGGCTGAAGCTTTCTTT	CASSPATGGAAEAFF
17	.	TRBV12-5	TRBJ2-3	TRBD1	TGTGCTAGTGGTTTGTCACTAGGGACAGGGGCCACAGATACGCAGTATTTT	CASGLSLGTGATDTQYF
16	.	TRBV13	TRBJ1-3	TRBD1	TGTGCCAGCAGCAACCCGGGACAGAGCTCTGGAAACACCATATATTTT	CASSNPGQSSGNTIYF
15	.	TRBV19	TRBJ2-2	.	TGTGCCAGTAGTATAGGACTCACGAACACCGGGGAGCTGTTTTTT	CASSIGLTNTGELFF
15	.	TRBV5-4	TRBJ2-2	TRBD1	TGTGCCAGCAGCTTGGAGGACAGGGGATCCGGGGAGCTGTTTTTT	CASSLEDRGSGELFF
13	few	TRBV7-9	TRBJ2-1	TRBD1	TGTGCCAGCAGTCCCGACAGGGGCCATGAGCAGTTCTTC	CASSPDRGHEQFF
15	.	TRBV5-1	TRBJ2-7	TRBD2	TGCGCCAGCAGCTTCCGAGCTAGCGGGACCTACGAGCAGTACTTC	CASSFRASGTYEQYF
14	.	TRBV21-1	TRBJ1-4	.	TGTGCCAGCAGCAAACGCGGGATCGATGAAAAACTGTTTTTT	CASSKRGIDEKLFF
17	.	TRBV5-1	TRBJ2-1	.	TGCGCCAGCAGCTTGGGACTAGGGGACGGCTCCTACAATGAGCAGTTCTTC	CASSLGLGDGSYNEQFF
14	.	TRBV6-5	TRBJ1-1	.	TGTGCCAGTACCCTTAAAGGGGTGAACACTGAAGCTTTCTTT	CASTLKGVNTEAFF
16	.	TRBV3-1/TRBV3-2	TRBJ2-5	TRBD2	TGTGCCAGCAGCCCCCTAGGGACTAGCGGGATTGAGACCCAGTACTTC	CASSPLGTSGIETQYF
14	.	TRBV11-3	TRBJ2-5	.	TGTGCCAGCAGCCACCTACGCTCAGGGGAGACCCAGTACTTC	CASSHLRSGETQYF
13	.	TRBV18	TRBJ1-4	.	TGTGCCAGCTCACCGTTAGATTATGAAAAACTGTTTTTT	CASSPLDYEKLFF
14	few	TRBV18	TRBJ1-2	TRBD1	TGTGCCAGCTCAACATCGACAGGGGACTATGGCTACACCTTC	CASSTSTGDYGYTF
16	.	TRBV6-2/TRBV6-3	TRBJ1-6	.	TGTGCCAGCAGTTACTCGGGGCGGATCTATAATTCACCCCTCCACTTT	CASSYSGRIYNSPLHF
15	.	TRBV25-1	TRBJ2-5	TRBD1	TGTGCCAGCAGTGAGGGGACAGGGGGTAAAAGGACCCAGTACTTC	CASSEGTGGKRTQYF
14	.	TRBV2	TRBJ1-2	.	TGTGCCAGCAGTGTACCCCGGGGGGCGGTGGGCTACACCTTC	CASSVPRGAVGYTF
15	.	TRBV6-5	TRBJ1-1	.	TGTGCCAGCAGGATGGACAACCGGTTGAACACTGAAGCTTTCTTT	CASRMDNRLNTEAFF
11	.	TRBV19	TRBJ1-1	.	TGTGCCAGTAGTAGAGGGACTGAAGCTTTCTTT	CASSRGTEAFF
17	.	TRBV7-8	TRBJ1-5	TRBD1	TGTGCCAGCAGCTTAGGATTTGTTGGGACAGTTTATCAGCCCCAGCATTTT	CASSLGFVGTVYQPQHF
20	.	TRBV24-1	TRBJ2-1	TRBD2	TGTGCCACCAGTGCGCCGCAGACTAGCTGGGCTCTTACGGGGGTTCATGAGCAGTTCTTC	CATSAPQTSWALTGVHEQFF
14	.	TRBV14	TRBJ2-1	.	TGTGCCAGCAGCCAATCCAGCTCCTACAATGAGCAGTTCTTC	CASSQSSSYNEQFF
13	.	TRBV29-1	TRBJ2-7	.	TGCAGCGTTCGAAAGACAGAATCCTACGAGCAGTACTTC	CSVRKTESYEQYF